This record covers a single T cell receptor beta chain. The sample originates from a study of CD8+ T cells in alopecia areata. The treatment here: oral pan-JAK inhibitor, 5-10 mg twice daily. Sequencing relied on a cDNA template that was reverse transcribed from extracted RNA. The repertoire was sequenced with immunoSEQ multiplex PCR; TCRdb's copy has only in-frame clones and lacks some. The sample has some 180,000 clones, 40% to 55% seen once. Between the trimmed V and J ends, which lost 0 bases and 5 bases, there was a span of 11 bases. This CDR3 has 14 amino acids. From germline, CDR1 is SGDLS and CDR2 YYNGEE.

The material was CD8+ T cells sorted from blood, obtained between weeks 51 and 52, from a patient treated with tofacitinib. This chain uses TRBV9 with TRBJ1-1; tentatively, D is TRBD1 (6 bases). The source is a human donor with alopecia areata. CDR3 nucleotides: TGTGCCAGCAGCGTAGAAGGGGGAGTAACTGAAGCTTTCTTT. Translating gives CASSVEGGVTEAFF.